This T cell receptor beta chain derives from a study of CD8 T cells in cerebrospinal fluid in Alzheimer's disease (dated by TCRdb to the early 2020s). Study-level background: To assess CSF T cell clonal expansion, the study used two single-cell approaches: plate-based nested PCR sequencing and droplet-based sequencing. The study tested whether clonally expanded T cells were present in cerebrospinal fluid from healthy elderly individuals and from patients with neurodegenerative disease. The droplet-based CSF analysis comparing patients with controls included about 9 healthy controls (approximately 11,000 cells) and about 9 patients with MCI or Alzheimer's disease (about 10,000 cells). A total of approximately 23 samples were covered by the CSF gene-expression analysis, in which Parkinson's disease patients were included. The paper as a whole reports these results and caveats: In patients with MCI or Alzheimer's disease, the biggest CSF clone accounted for a larger percentage of TCRs than in controls. When the data were pooled, 4 of 6 Alzheimer's patients but only 1 of 10 healthy subjects had a highly expanded clone, defined as one making up at least 3% of TCRs. Only samples with detectable clones went into the overall clonality comparison: about eleven healthy, 5 MCI, 5 AD, and 6 PD. The authors cautioned that detecting EBV-specific TCRs in CSF does not establish a causal link between EBV and Alzheimer's disease. The EBV-specific clones were neither the most highly expanded clones nor enriched among patients.

No count is given, but going by its frequency this clonotype is medium-sized (0.01 to 0.1%). What antigen it recognizes has not been identified. Counted from cysteine to phenylalanine, this CDR3 has 14 amino acids. Nucleotide data are not available. Via the germline V gene, CDR1 is SQVTM and CDR2 ANQGSEA. None of the participants had acute infectious disease, and every participant was in good physical condition. Neurodegeneration in patients was confirmed with biomarkers including neurofilament, amyloid-beta and tau. Live CSF cells for droplet-based sequencing were sorted with a live/dead marker. CSF was obtained by lumbar puncture, and immune cells were pelleted by centrifugation at 300g. CSF samples were checked for red blood cells, and any sample contaminated with blood was excluded. CSF cells were cryopreserved in freezing medium, frozen at -80 degrees C overnight, and then transferred to liquid nitrogen for storage. Before analysis, CSF samples were stored for less than seven months.

Library method: 10x single-cell sequencing. CSF cells were profiled with 10X Genomics single-cell V(D)J and 5' gene-expression libraries. CSF single-cell TCR libraries were sequenced on an Illumina NextSeq550. For the original study's pipeline: V(D)J reads were aligned to the vdj-GRCh38 alts ensemble 2.0.0 reference and processed with the Cell Ranger vdj pipeline. A clonotype was defined as a group of cell barcodes sharing the same set of productive CDR3 nucleotide sequences. To connect clonality with transcriptional profiles, clonotype information was added to the gene-expression metadata in Seurat v3.0. CSF cells with more than 1,800 genes, more than 7,500 UMIs or more than 10% mitochondrial reads were excluded. To find TCRs with known antigen specificity, CDR3-beta sequences were matched against VDJdb. The network analysis of clone sharing was performed with the R package qgraph and was limited to TCRs that had complete alpha and beta chains. The reads, reprocessed by TCRdb, yield one row per CDR3 protein sequence and no DNA. The V and J calls reflect TCRdb's pipeline rather than the authors' work. The table of this sample itemizes 1,500 to 2,000 distinct CDR3 sequences. The top ten clones comprise 8.8% of the sample.

The rearranged chain carries TRBV29-1 and TRBJ1-1; TCRdb's D call, TRBD1, is unchecked because there is no DNA. Sequencing was performed on cerebrospinal fluid. The sequence came from a human donor with mild cognitive impairment. The CDR3 corresponds to CSVTPGQGATEAFF. The CDR3, completed at both ends by the reference TRBV29-1 and TRBJ1-1 genes, gives the full variable domain SAVISQKPSRDICQRGTSLTIQCQVDSQVTMMFWYRQQPGQSLTLIATANQGSEATYESGFVIDKFPISRPNLTFSTLTVSNMSPEDSSIYLCSVTPGQGATEAFFGQGTRLTVV.